This TCR beta chain came from a study of blood T cells in healthy people across ages. Study observations and caveats: Reliance upon unsorted PBMCs precluded definitive naive versus antigen-experienced comparison.

Total RNA, at least 5 micrograms per sample, came from PBMCs. For the second PCR, which ran for roughly 7 to 11 cycles, a sample-barcoded 5' primer and a J-beta primer mix were used. MiXCR was run by TCRdb on the 5' RACE reads, yielding one entry per CDR3 protein. The sample has 500,000 to 550,000 distinct CDR3 sequences; less than 25% are singletons. Note on this clonotype: No antigen is known for it.

CDR3 size: 12 residues. The germline gives CDR1 MDHEN, CDR2 SYDVKM. Germline trimming cut 3 bases from V and 6 bases from J; bases unmatched to any gene: 2. The same specimen was also included in a second study, on T cells of mothers and their children. That source reports: Whether related or unrelated, pairs show similar shaping of TCR recombination output by thymic selection.

The receptor comes from a boy aged 5-17 years in good health. This chain links TRBV28 with TRBJ2-7; TRBD1 agrees at 7 bases. The sample comprised blood. In nucleotides, the CDR3 is TGTGCCAGCAGTTTCGGGACAGCCGAGCAGTACTTC. It specifies CASSFGTAEQYF.